Below, one T cell receptor (beta chain) is given with its context. No antigen is known for it. TCRdb re-analysed the reads in MiXCR, keeping a single row per CDR3 protein. The sample records 650,000 to 900,000 distinct CDR3 sequences, around 29% being singletons. This entry comes from a study of T cell repertoires in cytomegalovirus infection. Study background: Indications of both CMV infection and matching HLA type were provided by public TCR beta signatures.

This receptor was obtained from a human donor in good health (CMV status not recorded). Some clones in this sample may be carry-over from other donors' samples. This specimen was cultured CD8+ T cells from PBMCs, taken from culture after CMV antigen stimulation.

The CDR3 loop is CASSLARRGNYGYTF. The CDR3 DNA sequence: TGTGCCAGCAGCTTAGCCCGAAGGGGCAACTATGGCTACACCTTC. The chain uses TRBV7-9 and TRBJ1-2; weak D call: TRBD1 (5 bases). The length of the CDR3 is 15 residues. Trimming stripped 0 bases from V and 2 bases from J, with 10 bases between. CDR1 SEHNR and CDR2 FQNEAQ come from the germline V gene (reference sequence).